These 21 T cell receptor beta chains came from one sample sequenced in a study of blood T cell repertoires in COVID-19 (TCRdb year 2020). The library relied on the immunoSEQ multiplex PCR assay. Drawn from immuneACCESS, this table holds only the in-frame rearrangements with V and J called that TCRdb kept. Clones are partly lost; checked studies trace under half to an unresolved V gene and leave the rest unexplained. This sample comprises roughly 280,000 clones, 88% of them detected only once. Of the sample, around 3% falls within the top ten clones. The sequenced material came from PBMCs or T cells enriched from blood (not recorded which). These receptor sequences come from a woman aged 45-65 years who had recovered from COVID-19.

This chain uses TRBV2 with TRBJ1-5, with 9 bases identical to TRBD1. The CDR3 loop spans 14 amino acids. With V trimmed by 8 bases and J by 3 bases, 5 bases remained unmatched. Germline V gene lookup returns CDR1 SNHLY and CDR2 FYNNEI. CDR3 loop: CASAGQGINQPQHF. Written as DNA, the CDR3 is TGTGCCAGCGCTGGACAGGGGATCAATCAGCCCCAGCATTTT. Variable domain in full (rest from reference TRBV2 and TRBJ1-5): EPEVTQTPSHQVTQMGQEVILRCVPISNHLYFYWYRQILGQKVEFLVSFYNNEISEKSEIFDDQFSVERPDGSNFTLKIRSTKLEDSAMYFCASAGQGINQPQHFGDGTRLSIL.

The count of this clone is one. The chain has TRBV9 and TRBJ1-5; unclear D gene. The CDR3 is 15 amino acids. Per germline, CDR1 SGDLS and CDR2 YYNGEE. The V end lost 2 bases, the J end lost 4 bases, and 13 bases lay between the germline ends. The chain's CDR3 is CASSVGPEKNQPQHF. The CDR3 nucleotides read TGTGCCAGCAGCGTCGGTCCCGAGAAAAATCAGCCCCAGCATTTT.

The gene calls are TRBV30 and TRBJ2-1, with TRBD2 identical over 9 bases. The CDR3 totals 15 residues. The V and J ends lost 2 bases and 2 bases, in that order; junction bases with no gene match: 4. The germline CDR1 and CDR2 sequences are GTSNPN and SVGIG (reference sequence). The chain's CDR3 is CAWSTGLATYNEQFF. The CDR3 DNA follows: TGTGCCTGGAGTACGGGACTAGCAACCTACAATGAGCAGTTCTTC.

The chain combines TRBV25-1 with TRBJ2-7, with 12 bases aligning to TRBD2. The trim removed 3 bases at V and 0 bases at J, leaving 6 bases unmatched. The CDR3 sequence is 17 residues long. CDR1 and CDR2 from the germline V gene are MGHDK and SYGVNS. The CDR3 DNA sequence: TGTGCCAGCAGTGAGCTCTCGACTAGCGGGAGCTCCTACGAGCAGTACTTC. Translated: CASSELSTSGSSYEQYF.

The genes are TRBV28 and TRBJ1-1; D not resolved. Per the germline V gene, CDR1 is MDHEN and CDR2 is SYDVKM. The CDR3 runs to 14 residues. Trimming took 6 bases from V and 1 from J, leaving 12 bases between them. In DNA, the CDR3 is TGTGCCAGCAGGCTCGGGTATACGAACACTGAAGCTTTCTTT. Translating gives CASRLGYTNTEAFF.

This CDR3 reads CASSLLPGQPNYGYTF. The CDR3 coding sequence is TGTGCCAGCAGTTTGCTTCCGGGACAGCCTAACTATGGCTACACCTTC. This chain joins TRBV28 and TRBJ1-2; TRBD1 agrees at 7 bases. Losses at the gene ends were 3 bases for V and 0 bases for J; bases not matched to a gene: 7. From germline, CDR1 is MDHEN and CDR2 SYDVKM. This CDR3 is 16 amino acids long.

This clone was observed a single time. CDR3 sequence (DNA): TGTGCCAGCAGTTCGTTCCCGGACACATCCTATGGCTACACCTTC. It is translated as CASSSFPDTSYGYTF. The chain links TRBV28 to TRBJ1-2; maybe TRBD1 (5 bases). The CDR3 has 15 amino acids. Trimming removed 4 bases from V and 4 bases from J, with 16 bases in between. In germline, CDR1 is MDHEN, CDR2 SYDVKM.

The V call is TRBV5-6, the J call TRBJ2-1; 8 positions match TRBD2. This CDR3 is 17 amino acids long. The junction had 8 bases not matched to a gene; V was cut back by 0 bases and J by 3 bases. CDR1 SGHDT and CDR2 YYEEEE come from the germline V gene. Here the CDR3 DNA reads TGTGCCAGCAGCTTGGTAGGGTCGGGAGGGAACTACAATGAGCAGTTCTTC. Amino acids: CASSLVGSGGNYNEQFF.

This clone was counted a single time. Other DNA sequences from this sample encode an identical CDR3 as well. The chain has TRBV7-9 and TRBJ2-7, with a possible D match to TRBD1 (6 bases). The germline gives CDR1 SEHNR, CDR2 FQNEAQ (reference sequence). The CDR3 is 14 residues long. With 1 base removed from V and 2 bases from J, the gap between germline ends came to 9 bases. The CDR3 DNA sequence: TGTGCCAGCAGCTTAGTACAGGGAACCTACGAGCAGTACTTC. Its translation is CASSLVQGTYEQYF.

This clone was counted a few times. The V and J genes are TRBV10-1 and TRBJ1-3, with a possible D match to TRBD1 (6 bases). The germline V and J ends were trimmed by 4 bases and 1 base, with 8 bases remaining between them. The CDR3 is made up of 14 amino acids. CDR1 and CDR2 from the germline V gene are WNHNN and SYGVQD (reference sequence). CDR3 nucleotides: TGCGCCAGCAGTGGTACAGGGTCTGGAAACACCATATATTTT. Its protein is CASSGTGSGNTIYF.

The CDR3 DNA sequence: TGTGCCTGGAGTCGGACAGAGGGTCGGCTGTACTTC. Translated, it gives CAWSRTEGRLYF. The chain combines TRBV30 with TRBJ2-7, with D tentatively TRBD1 (6 bases). V gave up 2 bases and J gave up 12 bases, with 17 bases separating them. The germline gives CDR1 GTSNPN, CDR2 SVGIG (reference sequence). The CDR3 consists of 12 residues.

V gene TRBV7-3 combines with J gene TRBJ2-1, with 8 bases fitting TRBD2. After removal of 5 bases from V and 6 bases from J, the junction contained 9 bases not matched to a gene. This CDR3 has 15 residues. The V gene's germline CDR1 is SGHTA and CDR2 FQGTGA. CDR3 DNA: TGTGCCAGCAGCGTATTTAGCGGGAACCTCAATGAGCAGTTCTTC. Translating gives CASSVFSGNLNEQFF.

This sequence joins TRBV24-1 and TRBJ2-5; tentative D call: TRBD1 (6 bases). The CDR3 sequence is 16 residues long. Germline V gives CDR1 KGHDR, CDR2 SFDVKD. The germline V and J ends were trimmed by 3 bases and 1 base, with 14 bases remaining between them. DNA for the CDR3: TGTGCCACCAGTGATAGTAGGCAGGGGATCCAAGAGACCCAGTACTTC. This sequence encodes CATSDSRQGIQETQYF.

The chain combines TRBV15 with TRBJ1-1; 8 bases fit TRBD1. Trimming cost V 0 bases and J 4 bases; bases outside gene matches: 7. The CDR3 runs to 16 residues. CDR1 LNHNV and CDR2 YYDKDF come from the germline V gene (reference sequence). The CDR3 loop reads CATSRDRPGGRTEAFF. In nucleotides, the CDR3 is TGTGCCACCAGCAGAGATCGCCCAGGGGGCCGCACTGAAGCTTTCTTT.

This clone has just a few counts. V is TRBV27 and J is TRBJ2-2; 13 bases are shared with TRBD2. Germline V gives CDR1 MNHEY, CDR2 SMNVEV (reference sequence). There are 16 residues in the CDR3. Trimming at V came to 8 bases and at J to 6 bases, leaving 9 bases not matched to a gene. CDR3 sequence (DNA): TGTGCCAGCCGACACGGGGGACTAGCGGGGCCCGGGGAGCTGTTTTTT. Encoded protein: CASRHGGLAGPGELFF.

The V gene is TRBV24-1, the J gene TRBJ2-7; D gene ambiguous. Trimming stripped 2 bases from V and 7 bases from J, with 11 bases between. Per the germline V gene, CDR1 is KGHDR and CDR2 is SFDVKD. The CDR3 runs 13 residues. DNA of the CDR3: TGTGCCACCAGTGATTCCTCCTCAGGAGAGCAGTACTTC. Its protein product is CATSDSSSGEQYF.

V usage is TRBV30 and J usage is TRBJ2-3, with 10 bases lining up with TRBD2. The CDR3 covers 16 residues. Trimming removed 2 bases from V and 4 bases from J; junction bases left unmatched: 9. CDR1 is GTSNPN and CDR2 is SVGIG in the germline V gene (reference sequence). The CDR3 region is CAWSRLAGAGADTQYF. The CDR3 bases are TGTGCCTGGAGTCGTCTAGCGGGAGCGGGGGCAGATACGCAGTATTTT. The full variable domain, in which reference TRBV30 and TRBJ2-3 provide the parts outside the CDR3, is SQTIHQWPATLVQPVGSPLSLECTVEGTSNPNLYWYRQAAGRGLQLLFYSVGIGQISSEVPQNLSASRPQDRQFILSSKKLLLSDSGFYLCAWSRLAGAGADTQYFGPGTRLTVL.

For the CDR3, the DNA is TGTGCCAGCACCGCAGGGGTCTCTGGGGCCAACGTCCTGACTTTC. Its protein product is CASTAGVSGANVLTF. The chain links TRBV2 to TRBJ2-6; perhaps TRBD1 as D (6 bases). Germline V lookup: CDR1 SNHLY, CDR2 FYNNEI. Trimming stripped 7 bases from V and 0 bases from J, with 10 bases between. The CDR3 length is 15 residues.

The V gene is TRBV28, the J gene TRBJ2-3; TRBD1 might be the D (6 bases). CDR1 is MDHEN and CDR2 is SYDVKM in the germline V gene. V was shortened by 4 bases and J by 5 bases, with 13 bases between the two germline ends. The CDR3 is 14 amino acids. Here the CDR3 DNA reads TGTGCCAGCAGTTCACAGGGAACGGAAGATACGCAGTATTTT. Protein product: CASSSQGTEDTQYF.

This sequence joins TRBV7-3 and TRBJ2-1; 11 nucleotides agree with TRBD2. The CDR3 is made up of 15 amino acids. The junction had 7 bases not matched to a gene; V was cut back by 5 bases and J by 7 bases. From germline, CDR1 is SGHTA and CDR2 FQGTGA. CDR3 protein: CASSKLASGRNEQFF. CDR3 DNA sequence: TGTGCCAGCAGCAAACTGGCTAGCGGGAGGAATGAGCAGTTCTTC.

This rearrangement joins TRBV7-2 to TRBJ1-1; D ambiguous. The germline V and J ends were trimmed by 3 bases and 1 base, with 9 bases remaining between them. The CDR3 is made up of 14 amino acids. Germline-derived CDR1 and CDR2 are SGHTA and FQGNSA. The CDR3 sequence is CASSFRGWNTEAFF. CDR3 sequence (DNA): TGTGCCAGCAGCTTCCGCGGATGGAACACTGAAGCTTTCTTT.